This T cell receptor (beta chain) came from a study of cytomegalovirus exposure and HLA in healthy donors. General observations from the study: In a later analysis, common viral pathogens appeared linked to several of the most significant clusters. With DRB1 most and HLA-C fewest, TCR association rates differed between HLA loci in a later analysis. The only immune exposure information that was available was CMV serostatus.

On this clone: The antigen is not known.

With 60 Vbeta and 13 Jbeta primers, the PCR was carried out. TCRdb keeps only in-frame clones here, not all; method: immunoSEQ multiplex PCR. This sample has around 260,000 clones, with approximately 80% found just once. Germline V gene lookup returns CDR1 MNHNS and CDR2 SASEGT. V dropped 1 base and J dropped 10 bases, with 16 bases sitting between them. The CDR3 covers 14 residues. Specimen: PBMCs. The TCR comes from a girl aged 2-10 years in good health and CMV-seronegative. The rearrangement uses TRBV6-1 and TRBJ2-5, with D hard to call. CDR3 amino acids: CASSEEAVPGDQYF. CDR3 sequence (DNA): TGTGCCAGCAGTGAAGAGGCGGTGCCTGGCGACCAGTACTTC.